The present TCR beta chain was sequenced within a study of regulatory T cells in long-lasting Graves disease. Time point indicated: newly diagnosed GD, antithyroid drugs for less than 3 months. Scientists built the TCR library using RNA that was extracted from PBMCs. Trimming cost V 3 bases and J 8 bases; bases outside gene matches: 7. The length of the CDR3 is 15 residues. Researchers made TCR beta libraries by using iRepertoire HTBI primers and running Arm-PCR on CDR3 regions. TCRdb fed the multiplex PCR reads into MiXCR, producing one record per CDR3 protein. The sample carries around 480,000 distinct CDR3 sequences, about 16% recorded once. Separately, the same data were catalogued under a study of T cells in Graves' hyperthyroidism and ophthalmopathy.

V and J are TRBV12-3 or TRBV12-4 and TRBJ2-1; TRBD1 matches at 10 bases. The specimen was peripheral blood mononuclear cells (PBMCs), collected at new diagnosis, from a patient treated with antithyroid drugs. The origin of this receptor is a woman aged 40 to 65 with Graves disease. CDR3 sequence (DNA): TGTGCCAGCAGTTTCAGGGGACAGGGGTGGTATGAGCAGTTCTTC. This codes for CASSFRGQGWYEQFF.